The following is a T cell receptor (beta chain) sequence with its context. In this sample, this clonotype turned up many times. Its antigen remains unidentified. There are no base qualities to consult, and no much larger clone falls within one base. Instrument used: Illumina HiSeq 1500. TCRdb reanalyzed the raw reads on its own, using fastp at Q25 for trimming and MiXCR for clone calling, and kept in-frame beta chains. Rows with one shared CDR3 protein collapse into an entry with the most common genes and DNA. The table for this sample lists approximately 150,000 distinct CDR3 sequences; 6.5% of them were counted only once. The ten largest make up roughly 17% of the sample. Per the germline V gene, ENHRY is the CDR1 and SYGVKD is the CDR2. The CDR3 runs 15 amino acids, cysteine and phenylalanine included. This entry keeps only the CDR3 DNA: 45 bases, framed from base 1. V lost 6 bases and J lost 4 bases; the stretch between them is 18 bases long.

These data come from a study of T cell repertoires in cytomegalovirus infection (dated 2019 in TCRdb). About the study as a whole: Donor HLA type was relevant to the analysis, as public TCR beta signatures indicated carriage of CMV infection together with the matching HLA type. Broad study findings and their caveats: The ex vivo response was dominated by HLA-C-restricted CMV-specific TCR beta clonotypes, which also provided the single most frequent clonotype in two of eight donors. Cumulative frequency of public TCR beta family members discriminated carriers of CMV infection plus the relevant HLA type in this cohort and an independent approximately 340-donor cohort.

This TCR came from a human donor in good health (CMV status not recorded). Some clones in this sample may be carry-over from other donors' samples. This chain is built from TRBV10-3 and TRBJ2-5; TRBD2 is perhaps the D gene, given 7 matching bases. Sequenced input: PBMCs. The DNA sequence is TGTGCCATCAGGCGAGGGGGGGGCCGGGGAGAGACCCAGTACTTC. This gives the protein CAIRRGGGRGETQYF.